This T cell receptor beta chain was sequenced for a study of tumor-infiltrating lymphocytes in localized non-small cell lung cancer. Some clones are missing from TCRdb's copy, which holds only in-frame ones; the method was immunoSEQ multiplex PCR. The repertoire holds around 25,000 clones, with under 75% as singletons. Looked up from germline, CDR1 is SEHNR and CDR2 is FQNEAQ (reference sequence). The CDR3 covers 12 residues. V lost 6 bases and J lost 6, with 11 bases in between. This clone was found once. The sample consisted of lung tumor tissue. The genes are TRBV7-9 and TRBJ1-2, with D unresolved. This receptor was taken from a human donor with non-small cell lung cancer. The CDR3 spells CASSSNADGYTF. In nucleotides, the CDR3 is TGTGCCAGCAGTTCCAACGCGGATGGCTACACCTTC. Combining the CDR3 with reference TRBV7-9 and TRBJ1-2 gives the whole variable domain DTGVSQNPRHKITKRGQNVTFRCDPISEHNRLYWYRQTLGQGPEFLTYFQNEAQLEKSRLLSDRFSAERPKGSFSTLEIQRTEQGDSAMYLCASSSNADGYTFGSGTRLTVV.